These T cell receptor beta chains were read from a single sample in a study of blood T cell repertoires in COVID-19. TCRdb's copy holds only in-frame clones and misses some; the assay was immunoSEQ multiplex PCR. This repertoire shows 95,000 to 110,000 clones, roughly 80% found once; its top ten account for around 12%. The sequenced material came from peripheral blood. These TCRs come from a human donor in a cohort sampled during active COVID-19. The CDR3 runs from the conserved cysteine through the conserved F or W. A D gene is named only where the DNA matches it firmly. Expanded clones are given a class, and other clones once, few, many or no size at all.

abundance: .; v_gene: TRBV5-1; d_gene: .; j_gene: TRBJ2-5; CDR3nt: TGCGCCAGCAGCTTGGAAGGGGGGGCTGGAGAGACCCAGTACTTC; CDR3aa: CASSLEGGAGETQYF
abundance: .; v_gene: TRBV7-2; d_gene: .; j_gene: TRBJ1-2; CDR3nt: TGTGCCAGCAGCTTAGCGCAGGGTATAGTCTCTGGCTACACCTTC; CDR3aa: CASSLAQGIVSGYTF
abundance: .; v_gene: TRBV7-2; d_gene: .; j_gene: TRBJ1-4; CDR3nt: TGTGCCAGCAGCGTAGAGGGGGTAACTAATGAAAAACTGTTTTTT; CDR3aa: CASSVEGVTNEKLFF
abundance: .; v_gene: TRBV5-1; d_gene: TRBD1; j_gene: TRBJ1-6; CDR3nt: TGCGCCAGCAGCCCCGGGACAGAGTCGGCCCTCCACTTT; CDR3aa: CASSPGTESALHF
abundance: .; v_gene: TRBV11-3; d_gene: TRBD1; j_gene: TRBJ2-7; CDR3nt: TGTGCCAGCAGCTTAGGGGGAGGACAGGGCTACGAGCAGTACTTC; CDR3aa: CASSLGGGQGYEQYF
abundance: .; v_gene: TRBV27; d_gene: .; j_gene: TRBJ1-1; CDR3nt: TGTGCCAGCAGTTTCCTCTCATCCGGGGGTGGCACTGAAGCTTTCTTT; CDR3aa: CASSFLSSGGGTEAFF
abundance: .; v_gene: TRBV27; d_gene: .; j_gene: TRBJ2-1; CDR3nt: TGTGCCAGCAGTGGCCGGGCGGGGCTTAATGAGCAGTTCTTC; CDR3aa: CASSGRAGLNEQFF
abundance: .; v_gene: TRBV7-8; d_gene: TRBD2; j_gene: TRBJ2-1; CDR3nt: TGTGCCAGCAGCTCCCTAGCGGGGGAGCAGTTCTTC; CDR3aa: CASSSLAGEQFF
abundance: once; v_gene: TRBV7-8; d_gene: .; j_gene: TRBJ2-1; CDR3nt: TGTGCCAGCAGCTTAGCCCAAACATCCAATGAGCAGTTCTTC; CDR3aa: CASSLAQTSNEQFF
abundance: .; v_gene: TRBV9; d_gene: .; j_gene: TRBJ1-1; CDR3nt: TGTGCCAGCAGCGTAGCCCTCGGAGGAGTAGGGATCTTGCCTGAAGCTTTCTTT; CDR3aa: CASSVALGGVGILPEAFF
abundance: .; v_gene: TRBV7-9; d_gene: TRBD2; j_gene: TRBJ2-1; CDR3nt: TGTGCCAGCAGCTTAAGGCTGCCTAGCGGGGATGAGCAGTTCTTC; CDR3aa: CASSLRLPSGDEQFF
abundance: .; v_gene: TRBV9; d_gene: .; j_gene: TRBJ2-3; CDR3nt: TGTGCCAGCAGCGTAGCCAGTACAGATACGCAGTATTTT; CDR3aa: CASSVASTDTQYF
abundance: .; v_gene: TRBV11-3; d_gene: .; j_gene: TRBJ1-1; CDR3nt: TGTGCCAGCAGTCACTTGACAAGGAACACTGAAGCTTTCTTT; CDR3aa: CASSHLTRNTEAFF
abundance: .; v_gene: TRBV11-2; d_gene: TRBD1; j_gene: TRBJ1-1; CDR3nt: TGTGCCAGCAGCTTTACCCGGGACAGGGTTGTGAACACTGAAGCTTTCTTT; CDR3aa: CASSFTRDRVVNTEAFF
abundance: few; v_gene: TRBV5-1; d_gene: TRBD1; j_gene: TRBJ2-7; CDR3nt: TGCGCCAGCAGCTTGGTTTCGGACAGGGCTTACGAGCAGTACTTC; CDR3aa: CASSLVSDRAYEQYF
abundance: .; v_gene: TRBV19; d_gene: .; j_gene: TRBJ1-5; CDR3nt: TGTGCCAGTAGTATAGATTCCGGTGGAGATCAGCCCCAGCATTTT; CDR3aa: CASSIDSGGDQPQHF
abundance: .; v_gene: TRBV7-9; d_gene: TRBD1; j_gene: TRBJ1-2; CDR3nt: TGTGCCAGCAGGGAACAGGGGCCGGGCTACACCTTC; CDR3aa: CASREQGPGYTF
abundance: .; v_gene: TRBV7-9; d_gene: TRBD1; j_gene: TRBJ1-2; CDR3nt: TGTGCCAGCAGCTCAACAGGGGTCGGGAACTATGGCTACACCTTC; CDR3aa: CASSSTGVGNYGYTF
abundance: .; v_gene: TRBV2; d_gene: TRBD1; j_gene: TRBJ2-1; CDR3nt: TGTGCCAGCACTGGACAGGGAGGCAATGAGCAGTTCTTC; CDR3aa: CASTGQGGNEQFF
abundance: .; v_gene: TRBV29-1; d_gene: .; j_gene: TRBJ2-7; CDR3nt: TGCAGCGGGGCCCTGGGGGCAGGCTACGAGCAGTACTTC; CDR3aa: CSGALGAGYEQYF
abundance: .; v_gene: TRBV12-3/TRBV12-4; d_gene: .; j_gene: TRBJ1-2; CDR3nt: TGTGCCAGCAGTTTGAGGCCGATCGGCTACACCTTC; CDR3aa: CASSLRPIGYTF
abundance: few; v_gene: TRBV29-1; d_gene: TRBD1; j_gene: TRBJ2-7; CDR3nt: TGCAGCGGTGGGGAGCCGGGACAGGGGACCTACGAGCAGTACTTC; CDR3aa: CSGGEPGQGTYEQYF
abundance: .; v_gene: TRBV7-2; d_gene: .; j_gene: TRBJ1-1; CDR3nt: TGTGCCAGCAGCCCTCCCGGCGGCAGACTTACCGGGGAGGCTTTCTTT; CDR3aa: CASSPPGGRLTGEAFF
abundance: .; v_gene: TRBV12-5; d_gene: .; j_gene: TRBJ2-2; CDR3nt: TGTGCTAGTGGTTTGAAAACGCCAGGGGTCAACACCGGGGAGCTGTTTTTT; CDR3aa: CASGLKTPGVNTGELFF
abundance: once; v_gene: TRBV19; d_gene: .; j_gene: TRBJ1-1; CDR3nt: TGTGCCACCTCATCCTGGGGAAGGGGCACTGAAGCTTTCTTT; CDR3aa: CATSSWGRGTEAFF
abundance: once; v_gene: TRBV7-9; d_gene: TRBD1; j_gene: TRBJ2-4; CDR3nt: TGTGCCAGCAGCCCCATAACGACAGGGGGGAAAAACATTCAGTACTTC; CDR3aa: CASSPITTGGKNIQYF
abundance: .; v_gene: TRBV7-2; d_gene: TRBD1; j_gene: TRBJ1-2; CDR3nt: TGTGCCAGCAGCTGGGCCGGACAGGGAGACTATGGCTACACCTTC; CDR3aa: CASSWAGQGDYGYTF
abundance: .; v_gene: TRBV3-1/TRBV3-2; d_gene: .; j_gene: TRBJ1-1; CDR3nt: TGTGCCAGCAGCCCGTGGGGTCAGGGTTTCGCCATGAACACTGAAGCTTTCTTT; CDR3aa: CASSPWGQGFAMNTEAFF
abundance: .; v_gene: TRBV19; d_gene: .; j_gene: TRBJ2-7; CDR3nt: TGTGCCAGTAGTATGACGACAAGAACAAACGAGCAGTACTTC; CDR3aa: CASSMTTRTNEQYF
abundance: .; v_gene: TRBV19; d_gene: TRBD1; j_gene: TRBJ1-6; CDR3nt: TGTGCCAGTAACCTGGGGACAGCAAATAATTCACCCCTCCACTTT; CDR3aa: CASNLGTANNSPLHF
abundance: .; v_gene: TRBV15; d_gene: TRBD1; j_gene: TRBJ1-4; CDR3nt: TGTGCCACCAGCAGAGATAGACAGGGTTCAGGCGAAAAACTGTTTTTT; CDR3aa: CATSRDRQGSGEKLFF
abundance: .; v_gene: TRBV5-8; d_gene: .; j_gene: TRBJ1-1; CDR3nt: TGTGCCAGCAGCTTGGACAGCGGTATGGTCACTGAAGCTTTCTTT; CDR3aa: CASSLDSGMVTEAFF
abundance: .; v_gene: TRBV7-8; d_gene: TRBD1; j_gene: TRBJ1-2; CDR3nt: TGTGCCAGCAGCCCGGGACAGGCGAACTATGGCTACACCTTC; CDR3aa: CASSPGQANYGYTF
abundance: once; v_gene: TRBV18; d_gene: .; j_gene: TRBJ2-3; CDR3nt: TGTGCCAGCTCACCGGCCTCCTCCTTTCAGGGAACTACGCAGTATTTT; CDR3aa: CASSPASSFQGTTQYF
abundance: once; v_gene: TRBV18; d_gene: .; j_gene: TRBJ2-3; CDR3nt: TGTGCCAGCTCACCATTTCGGGGGGCCGGTTCAGATACGCAGTATTTT; CDR3aa: CASSPFRGAGSDTQYF
abundance: .; v_gene: TRBV6-5; d_gene: TRBD1; j_gene: TRBJ1-5; CDR3nt: TGTGCCAGCAGCGGAGGGGGCAGGAGCAATCAGCCCCAGCATTTT; CDR3aa: CASSGGGRSNQPQHF
abundance: .; v_gene: TRBV5-6; d_gene: .; j_gene: TRBJ2-5; CDR3nt: TGTGCCAGCAGCTTGAGTTTTGGCATACAAGAGACCCAGTACTTC; CDR3aa: CASSLSFGIQETQYF
abundance: .; v_gene: TRBV21-1; d_gene: .; j_gene: TRBJ2-3; CDR3nt: TGTGCCAGCAGCGAGCGACAGGCAAGCACAGATACGCAGTATTTT; CDR3aa: CASSERQASTDTQYF
abundance: .; v_gene: TRBV9; d_gene: TRBD1; j_gene: TRBJ1-5; CDR3nt: TGTGCCAGCAGCCCTACAGGGGGCAATCAGCCCCAGCATTTT; CDR3aa: CASSPTGGNQPQHF
abundance: .; v_gene: TRBV7-8; d_gene: .; j_gene: TRBJ2-7; CDR3nt: TGTGCCAGCAGCGCGAGCGGATCTTCCTACGAGCAGTACTTC; CDR3aa: CASSASGSSYEQYF
abundance: .; v_gene: TRBV28; d_gene: .; j_gene: TRBJ1-1; CDR3nt: TGTGCCTCTGCCGGGGGGGCCTTGAACACTGAAGCTTTCTTT; CDR3aa: CASAGGALNTEAFF
abundance: once; v_gene: TRBV21-1; d_gene: .; j_gene: TRBJ2-1; CDR3nt: TGTGCCAGCAGCAAACGAGGGGGGGCGGGATGTGAGCAGTTCTTC; CDR3aa: CASSKRGGAGCEQFF
abundance: once; v_gene: TRBV4-3; d_gene: .; j_gene: TRBJ2-4; CDR3nt: TGCGCCAGCAGCCCACGACGGACTGGGCTGGACAACATTCAGTACTTC; CDR3aa: CASSPRRTGLDNIQYF
abundance: .; v_gene: TRBV29-1; d_gene: TRBD2; j_gene: TRBJ2-1; CDR3nt: TGCAGCGTTGACCAGCGGGGGGACAATGAGCAGTTCTTC; CDR3aa: CSVDQRGDNEQFF
abundance: few; v_gene: TRBV5-8; d_gene: TRBD2; j_gene: TRBJ2-7; CDR3nt: TGTGCCAGCAGCTCCAACCCAATGGGGGGGGGAGAGCAGTACTTC; CDR3aa: CASSSNPMGGGEQYF
abundance: .; v_gene: TRBV11-2; d_gene: .; j_gene: TRBJ2-2; CDR3nt: TGTGCCAGCAGCCTCTTGCGAGCACCCGGGGAGCTGTTTTTT; CDR3aa: CASSLLRAPGELFF